The subject of this entry is one T cell receptor (beta chain). This sample was included in a study of blood T cell repertoires in COVID-19. Study information: T cells, B-cell-depleted T cells, or PBMCs provided the cDNA or gDNA that served as material.

Per the germline V gene, CDR1 is MNHEY and CDR2 is SVGEGT. CDR3 length: 17 amino acids. Deletions cut 2 bases from V and 7 bases from J, with 23 bases between. Authors' data handling: Amplification of reference gene primers provided the estimated nucleated cell counts. Some clones are missing from TCRdb's copy, which holds only in-frame ones; the method was immunoSEQ multiplex PCR. V, J and clone size were drawn from that table, and D and trimming were deduced from the DNA. The sample comprises about 180,000 clones, roughly nine tenths of which are singletons, and around 20% rests with the top ten. The TCR sequence derives from a man between 70 and 80 years old with active or convalescent COVID-19. V usage is TRBV6-2 or TRBV6-3 and J usage is TRBJ2-5; D might be TRBD2 (6 bases). Sequencing was performed on peripheral blood. The CDR3 here is CASSYGEPGEGGWTQYF. CDR3 DNA sequence: TGTGCCAGCAGTTACGGGGAACCCGGAGAAGGAGGGTGGACCCAGTACTTC.